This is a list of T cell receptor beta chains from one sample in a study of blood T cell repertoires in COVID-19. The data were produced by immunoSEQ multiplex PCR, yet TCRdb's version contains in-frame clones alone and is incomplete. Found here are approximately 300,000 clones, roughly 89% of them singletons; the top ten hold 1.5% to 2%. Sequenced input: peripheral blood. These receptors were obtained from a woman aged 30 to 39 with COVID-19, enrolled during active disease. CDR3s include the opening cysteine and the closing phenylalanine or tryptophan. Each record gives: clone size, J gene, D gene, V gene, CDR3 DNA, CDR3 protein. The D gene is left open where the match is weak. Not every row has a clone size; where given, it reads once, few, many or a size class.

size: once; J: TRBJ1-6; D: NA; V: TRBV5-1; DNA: TGCGCCAGCAGCCCGGAGGGGCCGCTGTATAATTCACCCCTCCACTTT; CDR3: CASSPEGPLYNSPLHF
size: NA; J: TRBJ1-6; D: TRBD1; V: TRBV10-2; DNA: TGCGCCAGCTGGGGACAGGGAGTCACACCCCTCCACTTT; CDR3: CASWGQGVTPLHF
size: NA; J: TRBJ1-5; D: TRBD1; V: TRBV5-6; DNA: TGTGCCAGCAGCTCGGGACAGAATCAGCCCCAGCATTTT; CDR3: CASSSGQNQPQHF
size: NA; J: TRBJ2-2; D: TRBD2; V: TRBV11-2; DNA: TGTGCCACCCGTCCGGGGGGGCCTGACACCGGGGAGCTGTTTTTT; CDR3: CATRPGGPDTGELFF
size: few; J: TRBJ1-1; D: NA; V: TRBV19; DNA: TGTGCCAGTAGTATAGGCGGGAAAGCTTTCTTT; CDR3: CASSIGGKAFF
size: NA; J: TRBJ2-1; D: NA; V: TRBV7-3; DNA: TGTGCCAGCAGCGGGGGACTGGGCTCCTACAATGAGCAGTTCTTC; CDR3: CASSGGLGSYNEQFF
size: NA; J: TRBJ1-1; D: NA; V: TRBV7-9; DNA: TGTGCCAGCAGCTTAACGAGTCAGGGCACTGAAGCTTTCTTT; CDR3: CASSLTSQGTEAFF
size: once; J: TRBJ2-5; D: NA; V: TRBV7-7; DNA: TGTGCTAGCAGCTTAGTTTCGGGGACTGAGACCCAGTACTTC; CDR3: CASSLVSGTETQYF
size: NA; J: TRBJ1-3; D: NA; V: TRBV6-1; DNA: TGTGCCAGCAGTGAAGGCTTCGAGGGAAACACCATATATTTT; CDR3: CASSEGFEGNTIYF
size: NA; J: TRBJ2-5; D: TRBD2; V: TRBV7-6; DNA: TGTGCCAGCAGCTTAGTTACTAGCGGGGGGGCATTGGAGACCCAGTACTTC; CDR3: CASSLVTSGGALETQYF
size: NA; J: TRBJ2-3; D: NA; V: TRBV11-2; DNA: TGTGCCAGCAGCTTAGCAGGGGGGGATACGCAGTATTTT; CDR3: CASSLAGGDTQYF
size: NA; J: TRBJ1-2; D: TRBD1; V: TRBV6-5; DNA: TGTGCCAGCAGTTACGAACCGGGACAGCTCTACTATGCTTACACCTTC; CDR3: CASSYEPGQLYYAYTF
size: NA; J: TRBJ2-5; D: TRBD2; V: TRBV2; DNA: TGTGCCAGCAGAAGGGGACTAGCGGGGTTCGGAGAGACCCAGTACTTC; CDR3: CASRRGLAGFGETQYF
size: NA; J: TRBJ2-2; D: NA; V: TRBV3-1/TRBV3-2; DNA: TGTGCCAGCAGCCAAGTCGGCGGACATAGGACCGGGGAGCTGTTTTTT; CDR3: CASSQVGGHRTGELFF
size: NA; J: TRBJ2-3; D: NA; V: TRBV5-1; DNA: TGCGCCAGCAGCCCAGGACACGGGAGACGATCCACAGATACGCAGTATTTT; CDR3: CASSPGHGRRSTDTQYF
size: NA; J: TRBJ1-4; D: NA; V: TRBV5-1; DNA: TGCGCCAGCAGCCACCAGGGAAGCTCTGATGAAAAACTGTTTTTT; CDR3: CASSHQGSSDEKLFF
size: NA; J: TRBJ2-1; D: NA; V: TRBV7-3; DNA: TGTGCCAGCAGCCCTCACTCCTCCTCCTACAATGAGCAGTTCTTC; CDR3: CASSPHSSSYNEQFF
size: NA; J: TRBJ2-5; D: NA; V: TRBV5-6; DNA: TGTGCCAGCAGCTTGGAGTACATCGGGGAGACCCAGTACTTC; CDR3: CASSLEYIGETQYF
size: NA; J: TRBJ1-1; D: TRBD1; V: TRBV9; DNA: TGTGCCAGCAGCCCCCCATCGGGCAGGGGGCAGGATGAAGCTTTCTTT; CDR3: CASSPPSGRGQDEAFF
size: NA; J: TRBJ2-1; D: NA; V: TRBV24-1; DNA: TGTGCCACCAGTGATTCCTCAGGACAGCCGTACAATGAGCAGTTCTTC; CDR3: CATSDSSGQPYNEQFF
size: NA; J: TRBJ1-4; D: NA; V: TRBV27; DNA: TGTGCCAGCAGTTTATCGGGGGGGGAAAAACTGTTTTTT; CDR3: CASSLSGGEKLFF
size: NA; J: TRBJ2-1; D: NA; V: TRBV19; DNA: TGTGCCAGTAGTATGGCGGGACCCCTAGAGCAGTTCTTC; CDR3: CASSMAGPLEQFF
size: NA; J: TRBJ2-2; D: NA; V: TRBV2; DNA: TGTGCCAGCAGTTCGGACAGAGCCCCGGTCGGCGGGGAGCTGTTTTTT; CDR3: CASSSDRAPVGGELFF
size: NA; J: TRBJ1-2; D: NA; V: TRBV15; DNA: TGTGCCACCAGCAGTGCTTTCATCGGCTATGGCTACACCTTC; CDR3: CATSSAFIGYGYTF
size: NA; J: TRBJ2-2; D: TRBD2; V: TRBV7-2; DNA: TGTGCCAGCAGCCTAGCGGGGGCGACTACCGGGGAGCTGTTTTTT; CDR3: CASSLAGATTGELFF
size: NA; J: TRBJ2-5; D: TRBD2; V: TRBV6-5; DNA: TGTGCCAGCAGTTCACTAGCGGGGCCGTCGCGAGAGACCCAGTACTTC; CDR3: CASSSLAGPSRETQYF
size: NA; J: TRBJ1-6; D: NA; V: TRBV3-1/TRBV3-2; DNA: TGTGCCAGCAGCCAAAACGGACAGTCAAGTTCACCCCTCCACTTT; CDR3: CASSQNGQSSSPLHF
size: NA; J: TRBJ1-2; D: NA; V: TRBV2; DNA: TGTGCCAGCACCGAACCGGGAGTTGGCTACACCTTC; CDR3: CASTEPGVGYTF
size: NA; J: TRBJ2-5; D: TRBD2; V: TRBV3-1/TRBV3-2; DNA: TGTGCCAGCAGCATCCCCTACGCGGGGGACCAAGAGACCCAGTACTTC; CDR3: CASSIPYAGDQETQYF
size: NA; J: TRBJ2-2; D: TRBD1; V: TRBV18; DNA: TGTGCCAGCTCACCAAGAGGGACAGGGACCGGGGAGCTGTTTTTT; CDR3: CASSPRGTGTGELFF
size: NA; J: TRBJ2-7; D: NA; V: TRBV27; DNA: TGTGCCAGCAGGGGGCGGTCAGTTATATACGAGCAGTACTTC; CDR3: CASRGRSVIYEQYF
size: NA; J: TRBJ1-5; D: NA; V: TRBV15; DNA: TGTGCCACCACTGTAGGGGGGGCGTCGCCCCAGCATTTT; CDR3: CATTVGGASPQHF
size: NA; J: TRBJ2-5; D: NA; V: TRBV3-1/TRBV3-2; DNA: TGTGCCAGCAGCCAGCGGGGTGGGGAGACCCAGTACTTC; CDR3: CASSQRGGETQYF
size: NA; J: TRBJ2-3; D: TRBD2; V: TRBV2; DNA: TGTGCCAGCTCAAGGCCGGGGGGGGGCACAGATACGCAGTATTTT; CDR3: CASSRPGGGTDTQYF
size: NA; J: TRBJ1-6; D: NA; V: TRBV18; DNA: TGTGCCAGCTCACCGAGGGGGGGGAACAATTCACCCCTCCACTTT; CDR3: CASSPRGGNNSPLHF
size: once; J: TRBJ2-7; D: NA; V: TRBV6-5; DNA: TGTGCCAGCCATAAAAGCGGGCCAGGCTACGAGCAGTACTTC; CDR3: CASHKSGPGYEQYF
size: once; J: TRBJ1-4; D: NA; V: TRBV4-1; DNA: TGCGCCAGCAGCCAAGTCGGGAATGAAAAACTGTTTTTT; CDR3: CASSQVGNEKLFF
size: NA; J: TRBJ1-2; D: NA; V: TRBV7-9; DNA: TGTGCCAGCAGCTTATGGGTCTACCGGGATGGGAGTTATGGCTACACCTTC; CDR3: CASSLWVYRDGSYGYTF
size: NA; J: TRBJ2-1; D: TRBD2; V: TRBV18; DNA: TGTGCCAGCTCGCGGGGACTAGCGGGGGGCGATGAGCAGTTCTTC; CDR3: CASSRGLAGGDEQFF
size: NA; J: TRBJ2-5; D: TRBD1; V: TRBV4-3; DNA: TGCGCCAGCAGCCAAGAAGGGACAGGGGAGGGGGAGACCCAGTACTTC; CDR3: CASSQEGTGEGETQYF
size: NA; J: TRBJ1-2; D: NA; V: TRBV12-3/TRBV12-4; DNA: TGTGCCAGCAGTCCCGGACAGTCCGGTGGCTACACCTTC; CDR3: CASSPGQSGGYTF
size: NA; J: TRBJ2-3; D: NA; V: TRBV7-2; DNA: TGTGCCAGCAGCTCCAGATACGGGGCAGATACGCAGTATTTT; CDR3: CASSSRYGADTQYF
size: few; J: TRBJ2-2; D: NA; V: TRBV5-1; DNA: TGCGCCAGCAGCTTGGGACAGTACACCGGGGAGCTGTTTTTT; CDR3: CASSLGQYTGELFF